These 21 T cell receptor beta chains originate from one sample sequenced in a study of tumor-infiltrating lymphocytes in primary liver carcinoma. Co-extraction yielded RNA and DNA from about 20-30 mg of unsorted bulk tissue. With a constant-region primer, TCR beta cDNA was made from approximately 450 ng of total RNA. ARM-PCR, slightly modified, supplied the TCR beta libraries through three nested multiplex PCR rounds. TRBV1-TRBV30 forward primers and a C-beta reverse primer were used in the first two PCR rounds, which each ran for around 10 cycles. In TCRdb, the multiplex PCR reads were re-called with MiXCR into one record per CDR3 protein. The data contain about 110,000 distinct CDR3 sequences, around 62% of them singletons. Sequencing was carried out using liver tumor tissue from sampling region 1. The subset here: tumor region T1, superior pole. The receptors originated from a woman aged 55-75 years with primary liver carcinoma and hepatitis B virus infection.

This clonotype was counted a single time. This may come from a read error, since a much larger clone is one base off. V gene TRBV29-1 combines with J gene TRBJ1-1; D perhaps matches TRBD1 (5 bases). The V end lost 7 bases, the J end lost 4 bases, and 13 bases lay between the germline ends. The CDR3 spans 12 residues. The germline V gene encodes CDR1 SQVTM and CDR2 ANQGSEA. This CDR3 is CSAATVGTEAFF. The CDR3 nucleotides read TGCAGCGCCGCGACAGTGGGCACTGAAGCTTTCTTT. Together with reference TRBV29-1 and TRBJ1-1, the CDR3 gives the full variable domain: SAVISQKPSRDICQRGTSLTIQCQVDSQVTMMFWYRQQPGQSLTLIATANQGSEATYESGFVIDKFPISRPNLTFSTLTVSNMSPEDSSIYLCSAATVGTEAFFGQGTRLTVV.

This clonotype was observed a single time. A read error may produce the germline difference seen at one junction end. The DNA for the CDR3 is TGTGCCAGCAGCTTATCGGGAGCAAGAGATACGCAGTATTTC. Translation gives CASSLSGARDTQYF. The V and J genes are TRBV11-2 and TRBJ2-3; TRBD2 is a possible D gene (6 bases). CDR1 and CDR2 (germline): SGHAT, FQNNGV. The CDR3 loop spans 14 amino acids.

This chain uses TRBV14 with TRBJ2-1; D is possibly TRBD2 (5 bases). There are 14 residues in the CDR3. Trimming pared 3 bases from V and 5 bases from J, leaving 11 bases between. In germline, CDR1 is SGHDN, CDR2 FVKESK. CDR3 coding DNA: TGTGCCAGCAGCCACTCAGCGGCGAACAATGAGCAGTTCTTC. Translated, it gives CASSHSAANNEQFF.

In this sample, this clonotype turned up once. This rearrangement joins TRBV20-1 to TRBJ2-1; D uncertain. Germline V gene data show CDR1 as DFQATT and CDR2 as SNEGSKA (reference sequence). CDR3 size: 10 residues. V was shortened by 6 bases and J by 6 bases, with 6 bases between the two germline ends. Written as DNA, the CDR3 is TGCAGTGCGAGTTCCAATGAGCAGTTCTTC. It encodes CSASSNEQFF.

This clonotype was detected many times. The V and J genes are TRBV4-1 and TRBJ2-1; D is tentatively TRBD1 or TRBD2 (5 bases each). This CDR3 has 12 residues. From germline, CDR1 is MGHRA and CDR2 YSYEKL. The V end lost 0 bases, the J end lost 14 bases, and 11 bases lay between the germline ends. Written as DNA, the CDR3 is TGCGCCAGCAGCCAAGAGAAGGGGAGAAAGTTCTTC. It yields the protein CASSQEKGRKFF.

The rearrangement links TRBV25-1 to TRBJ1-4; unclear D gene. The CDR3 contains 10 residues. Germline V lookup: CDR1 MGHDK, CDR2 SYGVNS. Trimming removed 8 bases from V and 15 bases from J, with 13 bases in between. CDR3 bases: TGTGCCAGCCCGAGGGAGCCGGTGTTTTTT. It translates to CASPREPVFF.

As regards this clonotype: A read error may be the cause here, since a much bigger clone is one base away. The rearrangement links TRBV29-1 to TRBJ2-7, with D unclear. CDR1 SQVTM and CDR2 ANQGSEA come from the germline V gene. The CDR3 loop spans 15 amino acids. V lost 7 bases and J 9 bases, leaving 28 bases between the germline ends. The DNA of the CDR3 is TGCAGCGCGATACTAATAAGGGCTTTTATCCACGGGCAGTACTTC. It is translated as CSAILIRAFIHGQYF.

This clonotype was picked up one time. This may be a read error, as it is one base from a much larger clone. The CDR3 protein is CASGQEREGVNEQFF. CDR3 DNA sequence: TGTGCCAGCGGCCAAGAACGGGAGGGGGTCAATGAGCAGTTCTTC. This chain links TRBV4-2 with TRBJ2-1; the match to TRBD2 covers 8 bases. The germline V gene encodes CDR1 LGHNA and CDR2 YNFKEQ. There are 15 residues in the CDR3.

A note on this clonotype: At one end the junction does not follow the germline gene, possibly because of a read error. J is TRBJ2-1 and V is TRBV11-3, with D hard to call. This CDR3 is 12 amino acids long. Per the germline V gene, CDR1 is SGHNT and CDR2 is YENEEA. The CDR3 sequence: CASSLGWKEQLF. The CDR3 region has the DNA TGTGCCAGCAGCCTGGGATGGAAAGAGCAGCTCTTC.

As concerns this clonotype: With a much larger clone just one base away, this may be a read error. This chain uses TRBV6-6 with TRBJ1-2; the D is unclear. CDR1 and CDR2 from the germline V gene are MNHNY and SVGAGI (reference sequence). This CDR3 region has 12 residues. DNA for the CDR3: TGTGCCAGCAATTACCTGGGAGGCGGCTACACCTTC. The encoded protein is CASNYLGGGYTF.

Concerning this clonotype: It is likely a read error, because the conserved phenylalanine at the end of the CDR3 is missing. The chain links TRBV11-2 to TRBJ2-3, with TRBD2 matching 7 bases. V gave up 1 base and J gave up 3 bases; unmatched junction bases: 4. CDR1 and CDR2 (germline): SGHAT, FQNNGV. CDR3 length: 15 amino acids. CDR3 nucleotide sequence: TGTGCCAGCAGCTTAGTCCCGGGACTAACAGATACGCAGTATTTA. Amino acid sequence: CASSLVPGLTDTQYL.

This clonotype came up many times. V gene TRBV6-1 combines with J gene TRBJ1-1, with D possibly TRBD1 on 5 matching bases. The germline V gene encodes CDR1 MNHNS and CDR2 SASEGT. The CDR3 covers 12 residues. With 1 base removed from V and 14 bases from J, the gap between germline ends came to 14 bases. CDR3 amino acids: CASSEGGTFAFF. DNA for the CDR3: TGTGCCAGCAGTGAAGGGGGGACGTTCGCCTTCTTT.

This clonotype has ten or more counts. The chain employs TRBV29-1 and TRBJ2-5; possibly TRBD1 for D (6 bases). The CDR3 totals 12 residues. Trimming cost V 6 bases and J 2 bases, with 10 bases left between them. From germline, CDR1 is SQVTM and CDR2 ANQGSEA. CDR3 coding DNA: TGCAGCGTCGGACAGCCTCAAGAGACCCAGTACTTC. Its translation is CSVGQPQETQYF.

The chain couples TRBV11-2 to TRBJ2-7, with D perhaps matching TRBD2 (7 bases). Germline V gene lookup returns CDR1 SGHAT and CDR2 FQNNGV. Trimming left V 7 bases short and J 10 bases short, with 26 bases between. The length of the CDR3 is 15 residues. In DNA form, the CDR3 reads TGTGCCAGCAACCCCGGGACGGGGGGCAACTGCGACCAGTACGTC. This encodes CASNPGTGGNCDQYV.

With regard to this clonotype: Its ends do not fully match the called genes, so a read error is possible. The chain has TRBV11-2 and TRBJ2-5, with D uncertain. The germline gives CDR1 SGHAT, CDR2 FQNNGV. The CDR3 covers 13 residues. The CDR3 region has the DNA TGTGCCAGCAGCCGGGTCACCCAAGAGACCAAGTACTTC. Amino acid sequence: CASSRVTQETKYF. Full variable domain (outside the CDR3, taken from reference TRBV11-2 and TRBJ2-5): EAGVAQSPRYKIIEKRQSVAFWCNPISGHATLYWYQQILGQGPKLLIQFQNNGVVDDSQLPKDRFSAERLKGVDSTLKIQPAKLEDSAVYLCASSRVTQETKYFGPGTRLLVL.

Points on this clonotype: This likely comes from a read error, as the CDR3 has no conserved phenylalanine or tryptophan at its end. The chain joins TRBV6-2 or TRBV6-3 to TRBJ1-2; D is unclear. Per germline, CDR1 MNHEY and CDR2 SVGEGT. This CDR3 has 14 amino acids. Trimming removed 4 bases from V and 11 bases from J, with 20 bases in between. The CDR3 region is CASSSGGQPTRYTS. In nucleotides, the CDR3 is TGTGCCAGCAGTTCTGGAGGCCAACCTACTAGGTACACCTCC.

This clonotype was counted ten times or more. The CDR3: CSAPGGSPADTQYF. For the CDR3, the DNA is TGCAGCGCGCCGGGGGGGTCCCCGGCAGATACGCAGTATTTT. The V gene is TRBV29-1, the J gene TRBJ2-3, with 8 bases aligning to TRBD2. Per germline, CDR1 SQVTM and CDR2 ANQGSEA. The CDR3 is 14 amino acids. V dropped 7 bases and J dropped 4; count of bases not matched to a gene: 10.

As to this clonotype: A read error may account for a junction end that differs from germline. The gene calls are TRBV29-1 and TRBJ1-2; D remains unclear. This CDR3 is 11 amino acids long. The germline V gene has CDR1 SQVTM and CDR2 ANQGSEA. The CDR3 is CGVGDLDGYTF. The CDR3 coding sequence is TGCGGCGTTGGAGATCTCGATGGCTACACCTTC.

In regard to this clonotype: Mismatch with germline at one junction end may stem from a read error. This rearrangement joins TRBV11-2 to TRBJ2-7; 7 nucleotides line up with TRBD2. CDR3 length equals 15 residues. In germline, CDR1 is SGHAT, CDR2 FQNNGV. The CDR3 region is CANSFRTSGTGEQYF. The DNA for the CDR3 is TGTGCCAACAGCTTTAGGACTAGTGGGACGGGCGAGCAGTACTTC.

This clonotype occurred once. This may stem from a read error, because a much larger clone lies one nucleotide away. The rearrangement joins TRBV6-1 to TRBJ2-1, with 14 bases identical to TRBD2. V lost 3 bases and J lost 9; bases outside the gene matches: 4. The CDR3 runs 15 residues. The germline CDR1 and CDR2 sequences are MNHNS and SASEGT. CDR3 in amino acids: CASSDAGLAGVEQFF. CDR3 DNA sequence: TGTGCCAGCAGTGATGCGGGACTAGCGGGAGTTGAGCAGTTCTTC.

The V gene is TRBV12-3 or TRBV12-4, the J gene TRBJ2-3; 16 bases map to TRBD2. The trim removed 7 bases at V and 3 bases at J, leaving 10 bases unmatched. This CDR3 contains 18 residues. CDR3 in amino acids: CASKDGTSGRGSTDTQYF. The CDR3 nucleotides are TGTGCCAGCAAGGATGGGACTAGCGGGAGGGGGAGTACAGATACGCAGTATTTT.